These 9 T cell receptor beta chains originate from one sample sequenced in a study of T cells in women clearing cervical HPV infection. Data came from immunoSEQ multiplex PCR; TCRdb stores just in-frame clones and leaves some out. This sample carries about 19,000 clones, with roughly a sixth going to the ten biggest clones. The sample comprised blood buffy coat. The source is a woman aged 18-70 years with a cervical HPV16 infection that either progressed to CIN3+ or cleared (not recorded which).

Comment on this clone: The read gets to within 3 residues of the CDR3 end, and the germline J gene fills in the rest. The sample holds other DNA sequences that translate to the same CDR3. This chain links TRBV6-2 or TRBV6-3 with TRBJ1-5; the match to TRBD1 covers 9 bases. Germline CDR1 is MNHEY and CDR2 is SVGEGT. V was pared by 6 bases and J by 5 bases, with 8 bases of the junction left unmatched. CDR3 length: 15 residues. The CDR3 spells CASRLGTGQDQPQHF. The sequenced CDR3 bases are TGTGCCAGCAGACTAGGGACAGGGCAGGATCAGCCC.

Points on this clone: Sequencing ends 3 residues short of the CDR3 end; the germline J gene provides the rest. This rearrangement joins TRBV5-4 to TRBJ1-6, with a weak D call TRBD1 (6 bases). The CDR3 covers 14 residues. Germline V lookup: CDR1 SGHNT, CDR2 YYREEE (reference sequence). Trimming removed 0 bases from V and 10 bases from J, with 11 bases in between. CDR3 bases read: TGTGCCAGCAGCTTGGACAGGGTAGGGTCACCC. It translates to CASSLDRVGSP. The full CDR3 sequence reads CASSLDRVGSPLHF.

On this clone: The DNA ends 3 residues before the CDR3 does, and the rest of the CDR3 is filled in from the germline J gene. The chain uses TRBV5-1 and TRBJ2-1; 7 bases map to TRBD2. J was trimmed by 0 bases and V by 4 bases; bases with no gene match: 4. The germline V gene encodes CDR1 SGHRS and CDR2 YFSETQ. The CDR3 covers 15 residues. The CDR3 loop is CASSPSGDSYNEQFF. Incomplete CDR3 DNA: TGCGCCAGCAGCCCGAGCGGGGACTCCTACAATGAG.

To note about this clone: The read ends 3 residues shy of where the CDR3 ends; the end is completed using the germline J gene. V usage is TRBV30 and J usage is TRBJ1-6; D is possibly TRBD1 (6 bases). The CDR3 length is 13 residues. Trimming took 8 bases from V and 7 from J, leaving 15 bases between them. Germline V gene lookup returns CDR1 GTSNPN and CDR2 SVGIG (reference sequence). Incomplete CDR3 DNA: TGTGCCATTGAGACAGGCAAAAATTCACCC. Amino acids: CAIETGKNSP. The full CDR3 reads CAIETGKNSPLHF.

In the case of this clone: The read ends 3 residues before the CDR3 terminus; that terminus is restored from the germline J gene. V and J are TRBV10-3 and TRBJ1-2; TRBD1 aligns across 9 bases. The CDR3 consists of 14 residues. V trimming: 4 bases; J trimming: 7 bases; junction bases outside the gene matches: 7. CDR1 is ENHRY and CDR2 is SYGVKD in the germline V gene. The CDR3 reads CAISGSGTGFGYTF. Incomplete CDR3 DNA: TGTGCCATCAGTGGGTCCGGGACAGGGTTTGGC.

On this clone: The CDR3 end lies 3 residues beyond the end of the read and is filled in from the germline J gene. The rearrangement uses TRBV29-1 and TRBJ2-7; TRBD1 matches at 7 bases. Germline V lookup: CDR1 SQVTM, CDR2 ANQGSEA. The CDR3 is made up of 13 amino acids. After removal of 4 bases from V and 4 bases from J, the junction contained 7 bases not matched to a gene. CDR3 amino acids: CSVALGTVYEQYF. The part of the CDR3 DNA that was read is TGCAGCGTTGCCCTGGGGACAGTATACGAG.

Concerning this clone itself: Sequencing ends 3 residues short of the CDR3 end; the germline J gene provides the rest. The chain is built from TRBV30 and TRBJ2-1; 7 bases map to TRBD2. This CDR3 has 14 amino acids. V was pared by 8 bases and J by 5 bases, with 12 bases of the junction left unmatched. Germline V lookup: CDR1 GTSNPN, CDR2 SVGIG (reference sequence). The CDR3 loop is CARNKGRGDNEQFF. Partial CDR3 DNA: TGTGCCCGGAACAAAGGACGGGGGGACAATGAG. Supplemented by reference TRBV30 and TRBJ2-1, the full variable domain reads SQTIHQWPATLVQPVGSPLSLECTVEGTSNPNLYWYRQAAGRGLQLLFYSVGIGQISSEVPQNLSASRPQDRQFILSSKKLLLSDSGFYLCARNKGRGDNEQFFGPGTRLTVL.

To note about this clone: The read comes to an end 3 residues before the CDR3 does, leaving the germline J gene to fill in the end. V gene TRBV9 combines with J gene TRBJ1-2, with D possibly TRBD1 on 6 matching bases. V was shortened by 3 bases and J by 0 bases, with 15 bases between the two germline ends. Germline CDR1 is SGDLS and CDR2 is YYNGEE. This CDR3 is built from 16 residues. The CDR3 bases that were read are TGTGCCAGCAGCGCATTTGACAGGACCTCTAACTATGGC. Protein sequence: CASSAFDRTSNYG. Given in full, the CDR3 is CASSAFDRTSNYGYTF.

According to its frequency, this clone is medium-sized. The missing CDR3 end, 3 residues past where the read stops, is filled in from the germline J gene. The rearrangement joins TRBV18 to TRBJ2-5; maybe TRBD2 (6 bases). The V gene's germline CDR1 is KGHSH and CDR2 LQKENI. Trimming took off 5 bases at V and 3 bases at J, with 7 bases between the two ends. The CDR3 sequence is 12 residues long. CDR3 DNA (partial): TGTGCCAGCTCAGGCGGGGAAGAGACC. It codes for CASSGGEET. The entire CDR3 protein is CASSGGEETQYF.